A selection of T cell receptor beta chains follows, all from one sample in a study of PD-1 blockade in classical Hodgkin lymphoma. Profiled with immunoSEQ multiplex PCR; TCRdb holds only in-frame clones, not every one. This table has roughly 150,000 clones, around 84% appearing once. The input for sequencing was peripheral blood mononuclear cells (PBMCs), taken before the second cycle of nivolumab. The origin of the receptors is a human donor with classical Hodgkin lymphoma. Each CDR3 is given with its conserved first and last residue. A D gene is named only where the DNA matches it firmly. The size of a clone is reported for some rows only, either as once, few or many, or as a class for expanded clones.

j_call: TRBJ2-5; v_call: TRBV30; clone_size: NA; d_call: NA; cdr3_nt: TGTGCCTGCCAGGGGGGAGTGGGGGTCCAAGAGACCCAGTACTTC; cdr3_aa: CACQGGVGVQETQYF
j_call: TRBJ2-3; v_call: TRBV6-4; clone_size: NA; d_call: TRBD2; cdr3_nt: TGTGCCAGCAGAGGACTAGCGGGAGGAGATACGCAGTATTTT; cdr3_aa: CASRGLAGGDTQYF
j_call: TRBJ2-3; v_call: TRBV2; clone_size: NA; d_call: NA; cdr3_nt: TGTGCCAGCAAGGCCCGGCAAACCACTAGCACAGATACGCAGTATTTT; cdr3_aa: CASKARQTTSTDTQYF
j_call: TRBJ1-4; v_call: TRBV5-4; clone_size: once; d_call: NA; cdr3_nt: TGTGCCAGCAGCTCAGGGACTGCCGGGGAGAATGAAAAACTGTTTTTT; cdr3_aa: CASSSGTAGENEKLFF
j_call: TRBJ1-2; v_call: TRBV5-1; clone_size: NA; d_call: NA; cdr3_nt: TGCGCCAGCAGCTTCCAAGCAGGGGCCTACTATGGCTACACCTTC; cdr3_aa: CASSFQAGAYYGYTF
j_call: TRBJ2-3; v_call: TRBV28; clone_size: NA; d_call: TRBD2; cdr3_nt: TGTGCCAGCAGTTTAGCCGGACTAGCGCGGGGCACAGATACGCAGTATTTT; cdr3_aa: CASSLAGLARGTDTQYF
j_call: TRBJ2-5; v_call: TRBV9; clone_size: few; d_call: NA; cdr3_nt: TGTGCCAGCAGCGTAGCTTGGGTAGGGGGGACCCAGTACTTC; cdr3_aa: CASSVAWVGGTQYF
j_call: TRBJ2-7; v_call: TRBV6-5; clone_size: NA; d_call: NA; cdr3_nt: TGTGCCAGCAGTGAAGCCGGGCAGCAGTACTTC; cdr3_aa: CASSEAGQQYF
j_call: TRBJ2-2; v_call: TRBV7-9; clone_size: NA; d_call: TRBD2; cdr3_nt: TGTGCCAGCAGGCGAGGTTTGGTTGGACTAGAGAACACCGGGGAGCTGTTTTTT; cdr3_aa: CASRRGLVGLENTGELFF
j_call: TRBJ1-5; v_call: TRBV6-1; clone_size: NA; d_call: NA; cdr3_nt: TGTGCCAGCAGTGTCCGGGACCCCATAGCCCTATATAGCAATCAGCCCCAGCATTTT; cdr3_aa: CASSVRDPIALYSNQPQHF
j_call: TRBJ2-3; v_call: TRBV28; clone_size: few; d_call: TRBD2; cdr3_nt: TGTGCCAGCACCGAGATCGTAGCGGGAGGACTCACAGATACGCAGTATTTT; cdr3_aa: CASTEIVAGGLTDTQYF
j_call: TRBJ2-7; v_call: TRBV4-1; clone_size: NA; d_call: NA; cdr3_nt: TGCGCCAGCAGCCACCCCGGACTATCCTACGAGCAGTACTTC; cdr3_aa: CASSHPGLSYEQYF
j_call: TRBJ2-7; v_call: TRBV4-3; clone_size: NA; d_call: NA; cdr3_nt: TGCGCCAGCAGCCAAGAGGGCCCTACCTACGAGCAGTACTTC; cdr3_aa: CASSQEGPTYEQYF
j_call: TRBJ1-4; v_call: TRBV28; clone_size: NA; d_call: NA; cdr3_nt: TGTGCCAGCAGGACGTGGGGAATTGAAAAACTGTTTTTT; cdr3_aa: CASRTWGIEKLFF
j_call: TRBJ2-3; v_call: TRBV9; clone_size: NA; d_call: TRBD1; cdr3_nt: TGTGCCAGCAGCCTGGGACAGGGGGCGGTAGATACGCAGTATTTT; cdr3_aa: CASSLGQGAVDTQYF
j_call: TRBJ1-5; v_call: TRBV28; clone_size: NA; d_call: NA; cdr3_nt: TGTGCCGGCGGGGAGTACTATCAGCCCCAGCATTTT; cdr3_aa: CAGGEYYQPQHF
j_call: TRBJ2-7; v_call: TRBV9; clone_size: NA; d_call: NA; cdr3_nt: TGTGCCAGCAGCGTAGATGTCAGGGGACGCGACGAGCAGTACTTC; cdr3_aa: CASSVDVRGRDEQYF
j_call: TRBJ2-2; v_call: TRBV11-2; clone_size: NA; d_call: TRBD2; cdr3_nt: TGTGCCAGCAGCTTAGTTTTAGCGGGCACCGGGGAGCTGTTTTTT; cdr3_aa: CASSLVLAGTGELFF
j_call: TRBJ1-3; v_call: TRBV29-1; clone_size: once; d_call: NA; cdr3_nt: TGCAGCGTTGATGGTGGAAACACCATATATTTT; cdr3_aa: CSVDGGNTIYF
j_call: TRBJ1-2; v_call: TRBV6-5; clone_size: many; d_call: NA; cdr3_nt: TGTGCCAGCAGTTACTCGCCTAACGTACTCTACACCTTC; cdr3_aa: CASSYSPNVLYTF
j_call: TRBJ1-3; v_call: TRBV10-3; clone_size: NA; d_call: NA; cdr3_nt: TGTGCCATCAGCCCCCGGACGGATAGCTCTGGAAACACCATATATTTT; cdr3_aa: CAISPRTDSSGNTIYF
j_call: TRBJ2-1; v_call: TRBV4-3; clone_size: NA; d_call: TRBD2; cdr3_nt: TGCGCCAGCAGCCAAAGGGGACTAGGCCCGGGGAATGAGCAGTTCTTC; cdr3_aa: CASSQRGLGPGNEQFF
j_call: TRBJ1-6; v_call: TRBV4-1; clone_size: NA; d_call: NA; cdr3_nt: TGCGCCAGCAGCCAAGGGACATTGGGCGAGAATTCACCCCTCCACTTT; cdr3_aa: CASSQGTLGENSPLHF
j_call: TRBJ2-1; v_call: TRBV7-9; clone_size: NA; d_call: TRBD2; cdr3_nt: TGTGCCAGCAGCTCGCTAGCGGGAGGCGGGAATGAGCAGTTCTTC; cdr3_aa: CASSSLAGGGNEQFF
j_call: TRBJ2-1; v_call: TRBV11-3; clone_size: NA; d_call: NA; cdr3_nt: TGTGCCAGCAGCTTCGAGCGCCACAATGAGCAGTTCTTC; cdr3_aa: CASSFERHNEQFF
j_call: TRBJ1-2; v_call: TRBV6-5; clone_size: NA; d_call: TRBD1; cdr3_nt: TGTGCCAGCAGCCGGACAGGGGTCAACTATGGCTACACCTTC; cdr3_aa: CASSRTGVNYGYTF
j_call: TRBJ2-1; v_call: TRBV5-1; clone_size: NA; d_call: TRBD2; cdr3_nt: TGCGCCAGCCGAGAGGGCCTAGCGGTAGTCCGGGGGCAGTTCTTC; cdr3_aa: CASREGLAVVRGQFF
j_call: TRBJ2-1; v_call: TRBV28; clone_size: NA; d_call: TRBD2; cdr3_nt: TGTGCCAGCAGTTCCCCAAGACTAGCGGGAGGGTATGAGCAGTTCTTC; cdr3_aa: CASSSPRLAGGYEQFF
j_call: TRBJ2-2; v_call: TRBV9; clone_size: NA; d_call: NA; cdr3_nt: TGTGCCAGCAGCGTAGCTGGGGGGGCACCTGCGAACACCGGGGAGCTGTTTTTT; cdr3_aa: CASSVAGGAPANTGELFF
j_call: TRBJ2-5; v_call: TRBV28; clone_size: NA; d_call: NA; cdr3_nt: TGTGCCAGCAGTTCTCGGTACAGGGGCGGGAGAGAGACCCAGTACTTC; cdr3_aa: CASSSRYRGGRETQYF
j_call: TRBJ2-2; v_call: TRBV11-3; clone_size: NA; d_call: NA; cdr3_nt: TGTGCCAGCAGCTTAGAGTTTGGGGCCTCGAACACCGGGGAGCTGTTTTTT; cdr3_aa: CASSLEFGASNTGELFF
j_call: TRBJ2-1; v_call: TRBV7-2; clone_size: NA; d_call: NA; cdr3_nt: TGTGCCAGCAGCTTGAGAAACGGAGCAGGAACGGGGCAGTTCTTC; cdr3_aa: CASSLRNGAGTGQFF
j_call: TRBJ1-4; v_call: TRBV29-1; clone_size: NA; d_call: NA; cdr3_nt: TGCAGCGTTGGGGGGGAGGAAAAACTGTTTTTT; cdr3_aa: CSVGGEEKLFF
j_call: TRBJ2-2; v_call: TRBV15; clone_size: NA; d_call: NA; cdr3_nt: TGTGCCACCAGCAGAGATCAGAACACCGGGGAGCTGTTTTTT; cdr3_aa: CATSRDQNTGELFF
j_call: TRBJ1-1; v_call: TRBV19; clone_size: NA; d_call: NA; cdr3_nt: TGTGCCAGTAGTATTTGGGGGAACACTGAAGCTTTCTTT; cdr3_aa: CASSIWGNTEAFF
j_call: TRBJ1-4; v_call: TRBV7-9; clone_size: NA; d_call: TRBD1; cdr3_nt: TGTGCCAGCAGCTTGGGACAGGGAAAATATGAAAAACTGTTTTTT; cdr3_aa: CASSLGQGKYEKLFF
j_call: TRBJ2-7; v_call: TRBV2; clone_size: once; d_call: NA; cdr3_nt: TGTGCCAGCAGTGAATCCATTTACGAGCAGTACTTC; cdr3_aa: CASSESIYEQYF
j_call: TRBJ2-7; v_call: TRBV18; clone_size: NA; d_call: NA; cdr3_nt: TGTGCCAGCAACGAACAGGGAGCCACCTACGAGCAGTACTTC; cdr3_aa: CASNEQGATYEQYF